There are a few counts of the clone carrying this T cell receptor (beta chain). As handled by the study authors: The assay estimated nucleated cells by amplifying reference gene primers. Clones were read by immunoSEQ multiplex PCR, and TCRdb kept only the in-frame ones, dropping some. The D gene and trimming were derived from the DNA, and the V and J assignments and clone size from that table. The data show 53,000 or so clones, 65% to 85% seen once. The data derive from a study of blood T cell repertoires in COVID-19. The sequence was collected from a man aged 65 to 79 with active or convalescent COVID-19. Sequenced input: peripheral blood.

The CDR3 region has the DNA TGTGCCAGCAGCCCTTACCGGACTAGCGGGGGGGGACTTACCACAGATACGCAGTATTTT. Its protein product is CASSPYRTSGGGLTTDTQYF. V and J are TRBV3-1 (or the pseudogene TRBV3-2) and TRBJ2-3, with TRBD2 matching over 15 bases. Germline V gives CDR1 LGHDT, CDR2 YNNKEL (reference sequence). The CDR3 totals 20 residues. V trimming: 4 bases; J trimming: 2 bases; junction bases outside the gene matches: 13.